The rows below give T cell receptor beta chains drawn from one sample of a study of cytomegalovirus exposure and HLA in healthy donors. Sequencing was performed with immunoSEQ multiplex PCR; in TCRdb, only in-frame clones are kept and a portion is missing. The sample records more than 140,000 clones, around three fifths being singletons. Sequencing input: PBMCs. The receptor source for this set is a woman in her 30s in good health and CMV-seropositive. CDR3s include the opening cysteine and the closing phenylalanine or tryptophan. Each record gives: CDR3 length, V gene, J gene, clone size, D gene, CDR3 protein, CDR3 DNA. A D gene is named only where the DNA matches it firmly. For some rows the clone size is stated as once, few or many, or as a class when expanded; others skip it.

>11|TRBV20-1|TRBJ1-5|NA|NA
CSARQEAPQHF
TGCAGTGCTAGACAGGAGGCTCCCCAGCATTTT
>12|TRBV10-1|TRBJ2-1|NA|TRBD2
CASGLAGGFQFF
TGCGCCAGCGGACTAGCGGGAGGGTTCCAGTTCTTC
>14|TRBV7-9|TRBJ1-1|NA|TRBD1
CASSTDRENTEAFF
TGTGCCAGCAGCACCGACAGGGAGAACACTGAAGCTTTCTTT
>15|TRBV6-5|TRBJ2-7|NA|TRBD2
CAGSPSGGAYYEQYF
TGTGCCGGCAGCCCAAGCGGGGGGGCCTACTACGAGCAGTACTTC
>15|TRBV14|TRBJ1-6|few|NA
CASSELQGSPSPLHF
TGTGCCAGCAGCGAATTACAGGGATCACCCTCACCCCTCCACTTT
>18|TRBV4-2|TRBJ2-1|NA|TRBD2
CASSRPLAGESSYNEQFF
TGTGCCAGCAGCCGCCCGCTGGCGGGGGAGAGCTCCTACAATGAGCAGTTCTTC
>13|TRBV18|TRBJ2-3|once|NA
CASSQGARDTQYF
TGTGCCAGCTCACAAGGTGCTAGAGATACGCAGTATTTT
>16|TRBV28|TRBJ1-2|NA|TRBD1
CASSPPGDRGAYGYTF
TGTGCCAGCAGTCCCCCCGGTGACAGGGGAGCCTATGGCTACACCTTC
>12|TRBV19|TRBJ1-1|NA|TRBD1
CATLSGTAEAFF
TGTGCCACCCTTTCCGGGACAGCTGAAGCTTTCTTT
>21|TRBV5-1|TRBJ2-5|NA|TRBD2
CASSHDLGKRGTQIRQETQYF
TGCGCCAGCAGCCACGATCTTGGGAAGCGGGGGACACAAATCCGTCAAGAGACCCAGTACTTC
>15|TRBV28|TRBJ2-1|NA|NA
CASRPGQTSYNEQFF
TGTGCCAGCAGGCCGGGACAAACCTCCTACAATGAGCAGTTCTTC
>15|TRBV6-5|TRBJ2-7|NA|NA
CASSYGAGRLVEQYF
TGTGCCAGCAGTTACGGGGCAGGGCGGTTGGTCGAGCAGTACTTC
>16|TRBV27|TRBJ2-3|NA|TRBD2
CASSPLGGDIEDTQYF
TGTGCCAGCAGCCCTTTGGGGGGGGATATAGAAGATACGCAGTATTTT
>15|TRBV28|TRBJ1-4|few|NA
CASSLFSLGSEKLFF
TGTGCCAGCAGTTTATTTAGTCTGGGCTCTGAAAAACTGTTTTTT
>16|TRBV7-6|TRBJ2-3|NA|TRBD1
CASSLLTGATSTTQYF
TGTGCCAGCAGCTTACTAACAGGGGCCACCAGCACTACGCAGTATTTT
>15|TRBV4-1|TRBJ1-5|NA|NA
CASSQVSGGVQPQHF
TGCGCCAGCAGCCAAGTGAGCGGGGGAGTGCAGCCCCAGCATTTT
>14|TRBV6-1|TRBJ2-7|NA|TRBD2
CASRGTSGIREQYF
TGTGCCAGCAGGGGGACTAGCGGGATAAGGGAGCAGTACTTC
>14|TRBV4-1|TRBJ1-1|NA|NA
CASSQVWASTQAFF
TGCGCCAGCAGCCAAGTTTGGGCCTCCACCCAAGCTTTCTTT
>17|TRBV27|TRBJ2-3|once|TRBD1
CASSLLTRDRATDTQYF
TGTGCCAGCAGTTTACTTACTCGGGACAGGGCCACAGATACGCAGTATTTT
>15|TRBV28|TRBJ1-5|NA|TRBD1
CASSFQDRDNQPQHF
TGTGCCAGCAGTTTTCAGGACAGGGATAATCAGCCCCAGCATTTT